This T cell receptor (beta chain) was identified during a study of blood T cells in healthy people across ages. Together with a sample-barcoded 5' primer, a J-beta primer mix was included in a second PCR lasting roughly 7 to 11 cycles. Each CDR3 protein gets one entry after TCRdb re-called the 5' RACE reads with MiXCR. The data show 850,000 to 1,100,000 distinct CDR3 sequences, 35% to 45% seen once. The V end was cut by 4 bases, the J end by 6 bases, with 15 bases between. The CDR3 consists of 14 residues. Germline V gene data show CDR1 as SGHRS and CDR2 as YFSETQ. This TCR came from a man between 18 and 29 years old in good health. The chain couples TRBV5-1 to TRBJ2-3; D remains unclear. The sequencing input was blood. CDR3 amino acids: CASSPTSPRDTQYF. The CDR3 DNA follows: TGCGCCAGCAGCCCGACGTCGCCGAGGGATACGCAGTATTTT.